This T cell receptor beta chain derives from a study of T cell changes during pregnancy in multiple sclerosis. The ends lost 5 bases at V and 2 bases at J; junction bases unmatched: 10. CDR1 and CDR2 (germline): SGHTA, FQGNSA. The CDR3 has 16 residues. The protocol was immunoSEQ multiplex PCR, while the TCRdb copy is restricted to in-frame clones and leaves out a portion. Of approximately 79,000 clones detected, about 94% appear once; the ten largest clones hold approximately 0.71%. This sample comprised peripheral blood, obtained in the second trimester of pregnancy. The clonotype originates from a female donor in good health, enrolled as a control in a pregnancy study. V and J are TRBV7-2 and TRBJ2-7, with 9 bases aligning to TRBD2. CDR3: CASSAGRLAGTYEQYF. In DNA form, the CDR3 reads TGTGCCAGCAGCGCCGGTCGGCTAGCGGGGACCTACGAGCAGTACTTC.